This T cell receptor (beta chain) was found in a study of CD8 T cells in Susac syndrome. Purification of the CD8+ and CD4+ T cells relied on negative isolation, and TEMRA cells underwent FACS enrichment. Random hexamers primed reverse transcription of roughly 0.5 to 1 ug RNA. One entry per CDR3 protein, called by TCRdb with MiXCR from the immunoSEQ multiplex PCR reads. The data contain some 300,000 distinct CDR3 sequences, about nine tenths of them seen just once; the ten biggest clones take up roughly 0.2%. The CDR3 sequence is 14 residues long. From germline, CDR1 is SGHNT and CDR2 YYREEE (reference sequence). The V end was cut by 4 bases, the J end by 9 bases, with 17 bases between.

The chain joins TRBV5-4 to TRBJ1-3; tentative D call: TRBD1 (6 bases). Source material: CD8+ T cells from PBMCs. This TCR derives from a human donor with multiple sclerosis. The CDR3: CASSQGTLGVTIYF. CDR3 DNA sequence: TGTGCCAGCAGCCAGGGGACCTTGGGAGTCACCATATATTTT.